This T cell receptor beta chain was sequenced in a study of blood T cell repertoires in COVID-19. Across the whole study: Specimens from acute and convalescent COVID-19 originated in the United States, Italy and Spain. From T cells, B-cell-depleted T cells, or PBMCs came the material, which was cDNA or gDNA.

Study processing details: For nucleated cells, counts were estimated from reference gene primer amplification. Data came from immunoSEQ multiplex PCR; TCRdb stores just in-frame clones and leaves some out. Clone size and the V and J calls come from that table; the DNA yielded D and trimming. In the table there are 150,000 or so clones, 84% of which are singletons. V was trimmed by 4 bases and J by 9 bases, leaving 23 bases between them. CDR3 length: 16 residues. Per the germline V gene, CDR1 is SGHRS and CDR2 is YFSETQ. The sample taken for sequencing was peripheral blood. This chain joins TRBV5-1 and TRBJ2-1; possibly TRBD2 for D (7 bases). The clonotype comes from a woman aged 45 to 65 in a cohort sampled during active or convalescent COVID-19. The CDR3 nucleotides read TGCGCCAGCAGCCGCCTCGTGGGGGGGCGCGTCGGTGAGCAGTTCTTC. It specifies CASSRLVGGRVGEQFF.